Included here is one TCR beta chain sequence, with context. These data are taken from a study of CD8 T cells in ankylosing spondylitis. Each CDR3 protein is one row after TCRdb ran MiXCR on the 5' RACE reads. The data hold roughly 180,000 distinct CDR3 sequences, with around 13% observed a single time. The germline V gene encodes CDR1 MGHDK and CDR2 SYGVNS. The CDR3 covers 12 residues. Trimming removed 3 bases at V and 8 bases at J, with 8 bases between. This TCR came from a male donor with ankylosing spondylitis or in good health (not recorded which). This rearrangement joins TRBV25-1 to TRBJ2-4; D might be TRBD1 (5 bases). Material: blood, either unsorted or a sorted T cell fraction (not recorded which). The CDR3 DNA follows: TGTGCCAGCAGTGACAGGGATCACATTCAGTACTTC. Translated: CASSDRDHIQYF.